Listed here is a single T cell receptor (beta chain). Healthy individuals who donated bone marrow served as the donors. This sample was taken from a study of cytomegalovirus exposure and HLA in healthy donors. The overall study: Earlier, roughly 120 million unique TCR beta sequences were recovered from about 170 million T cells by an analysis.

Germline CDR1 reads MNHNY; CDR2 reads SVGAGI (reference sequence). The CDR3 runs 15 residues. V lost 3 bases to trimming and J lost 2 bases; unmatched junction nucleotides: 5. This PCR relied on a set of 60 Vbeta primers and 13 Jbeta primers. The method was immunoSEQ multiplex PCR; TCRdb's version includes in-frame clones alone and lacks a portion of them. In the table there are fewer than 200,000 clones, almost 80% of which are singletons. This chain links TRBV6-6 with TRBJ2-5, with 8 bases identical to TRBD2. The sample comprised PBMCs. The receptor was isolated from a woman aged 45-60 years in good health and CMV-seronegative. The CDR3 region is CASSYMAGGQETQYF. CDR3 bases: TGTGCCAGCAGTTATATGGCGGGAGGACAAGAGACCCAGTACTTC.